The clone carrying this T cell receptor (beta chain) was picked up many times. The antigen remains unidentified. Germline and junction disagree at one end, which may indicate a read error. The sample originates from a study of identical twins. Study observations and caveats: Twins' excess sharing was less marked for out-of-frame beta sequences.

All donors were healthy Caucasians. The CDR3 is 14 residues long. TCRdb called the 5' RACE reads again in MiXCR, with one record for every CDR3 protein. The data show about 430,000 distinct CDR3 sequences, less than 20% seen once. The TCR originated in a man aged 50-59 years in good health. Sequenced sample: naive T cells sorted from blood. V is TRBV12-3 or TRBV12-4 and J is TRBJ1-1, with D perhaps TRBD1 (6 bases). CDR3: CASSLALQGIETFF. CDR3 DNA sequence: TGTGCCAGCAGTTTAGCGCTCCAGGGGATTGAAACTTTCTTT.